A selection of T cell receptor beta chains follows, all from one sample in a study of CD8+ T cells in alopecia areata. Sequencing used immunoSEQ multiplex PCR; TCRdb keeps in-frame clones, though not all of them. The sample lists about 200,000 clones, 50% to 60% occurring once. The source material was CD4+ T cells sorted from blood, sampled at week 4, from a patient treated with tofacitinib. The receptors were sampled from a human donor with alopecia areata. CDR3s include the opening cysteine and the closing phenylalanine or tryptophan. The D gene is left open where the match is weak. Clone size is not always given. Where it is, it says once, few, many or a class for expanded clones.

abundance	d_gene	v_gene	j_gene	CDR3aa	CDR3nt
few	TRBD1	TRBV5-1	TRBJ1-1	CASSVGQGKTEAFF	TGCGCCAGCAGCGTAGGACAGGGGAAGACTGAAGCTTTCTTT
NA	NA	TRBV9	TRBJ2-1	CASSVGAGNEQFF	TGTGCCAGCAGCGTAGGAGCCGGGAATGAGCAGTTCTTC
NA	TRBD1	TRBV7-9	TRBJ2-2	CASSIGQGTTGELFF	TGTGCCAGCAGCATAGGACAGGGGACCACCGGGGAGCTGTTTTTT
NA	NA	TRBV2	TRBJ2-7	CASSLDEQYF	TGTGCCAGCAGCCTCGACGAGCAGTACTTC
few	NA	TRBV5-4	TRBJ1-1	CASNSPGGIANTEAFF	TGTGCCAGCAACTCCCCTGGGGGGATTGCGAACACTGAAGCTTTCTTT
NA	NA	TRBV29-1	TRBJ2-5	CSVGGLFTETQYF	TGCAGCGTTGGGGGCCTATTTACGGAGACCCAGTACTTC
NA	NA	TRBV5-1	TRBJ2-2	CASDKGGTNTGELFF	TGCGCCAGCGACAAGGGGGGGACGAACACCGGGGAGCTGTTTTTT
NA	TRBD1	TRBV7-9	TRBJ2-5	CASSQGQGETQYF	TGTGCCAGCAGCCAGGGACAGGGAGAGACCCAGTACTTC
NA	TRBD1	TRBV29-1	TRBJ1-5	CSVTGVNSNQPQHF	TGCAGCGTTACAGGGGTCAATAGCAATCAGCCCCAGCATTTT
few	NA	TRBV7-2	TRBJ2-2	CASSLVHVTGELFF	TGTGCCAGCAGCTTAGTCCATGTCACCGGGGAGCTGTTTTTT
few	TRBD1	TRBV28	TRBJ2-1	CASSRYRGPYNEQFF	TGTGCCAGCAGTCGATACAGGGGGCCCTACAATGAGCAGTTCTTC
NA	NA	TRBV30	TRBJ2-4	CAWNPAKNIQYF	TGTGCCTGGAACCCAGCCAAAAACATTCAGTACTTC
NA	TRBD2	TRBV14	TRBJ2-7	CASSQVLAGEQYF	TGTGCCAGCAGCCAGGTACTAGCGGGGGAGCAGTACTTC
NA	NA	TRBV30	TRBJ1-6	CAWSQRDLSPLHF	TGTGCCTGGAGTCAGAGGGACTTATCACCCCTCCACTTT
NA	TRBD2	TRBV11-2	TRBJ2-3	CASSPTWSGGARDTQYF	TGTGCCAGCAGCCCGACGTGGAGCGGGGGGGCGAGAGATACGCAGTATTTT
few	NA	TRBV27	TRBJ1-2	CASSTRPVGNGYTF	TGTGCCAGCAGTACCCGCCCTGTTGGGAATGGCTACACCTTC
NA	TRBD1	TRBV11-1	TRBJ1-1	CASSSRDREFEAFF	TGTGCCAGCAGCTCACGGGACAGGGAGTTTGAAGCTTTCTTT
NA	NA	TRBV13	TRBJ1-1	CASSALAKDTEAFF	TGTGCCAGCAGCGCCCTGGCTAAGGACACTGAAGCTTTCTTT
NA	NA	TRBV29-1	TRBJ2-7	CSVVGFARGYEQYF	TGCAGCGTTGTCGGGTTTGCCAGGGGCTACGAGCAGTACTTC
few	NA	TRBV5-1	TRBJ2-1	CASSLASGRYNEQFF	TGCGCCAGCAGCTTGGCCTCAGGGAGGTACAATGAGCAGTTCTTC
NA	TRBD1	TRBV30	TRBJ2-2	CGTGTNGELFF	TGCGGGACAGGGACGAACGGGGAGCTGTTTTTT
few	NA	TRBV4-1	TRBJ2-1	CASSQDPRGTEQFF	TGCGCCAGCAGCCAAGATCCGAGAGGTACTGAGCAGTTCTTC
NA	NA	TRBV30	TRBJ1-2	CAWRTVGWGYTF	TGTGCCTGGAGGACCGTGGGGTGGGGCTACACCTTC
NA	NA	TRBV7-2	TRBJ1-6	CASSLSTNSPLHF	TGTGCCAGCAGCTTATCGACGAATTCACCCCTCCACTTT
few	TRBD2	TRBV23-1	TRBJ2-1	CASSQPATSGWSSYNEQFF	TGCGCCAGCAGTCAACCGGCGACTAGCGGGTGGAGCTCCTACAATGAGCAGTTCTTC
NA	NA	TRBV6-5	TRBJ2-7	CASRRPGTATYEQYF	TGTGCCAGCAGACGACCCGGGACTGCCACCTACGAGCAGTACTTC
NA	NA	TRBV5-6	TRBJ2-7	CASSFPDAIYEQYF	TGTGCCAGCAGCTTCCCGGACGCCATCTACGAGCAGTACTTC
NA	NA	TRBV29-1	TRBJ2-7	CSVGRLLSYEQYF	TGCAGCGTTGGACGGCTACTCTCCTACGAGCAGTACTTC
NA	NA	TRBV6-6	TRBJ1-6	CASSYAVGRDNSPLHF	TGTGCCAGCAGTTACGCCGTGGGGCGGGATAATTCACCCCTCCACTTT
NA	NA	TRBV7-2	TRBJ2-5	CASSLRGRVEETQYF	TGTGCCAGCAGCTTACGGGGGCGAGTGGAAGAGACCCAGTACTTC
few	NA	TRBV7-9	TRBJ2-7	CASSLESYEQYF	TGTGCCAGCAGCTTAGAGTCCTACGAGCAGTACTTC
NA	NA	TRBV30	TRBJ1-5	CAWSVGEGQPQHF	TGTGCCTGGAGTGTCGGGGAAGGTCAGCCCCAGCATTTT
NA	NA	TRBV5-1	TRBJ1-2	CASTNGIRNYGYTF	TGCGCCAGCACCAACGGGATCCGGAACTATGGCTACACCTTC
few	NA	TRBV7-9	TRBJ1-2	CASSLGDGYTF	TGTGCCAGCAGCCTAGGGGATGGCTACACCTTC
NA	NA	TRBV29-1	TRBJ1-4	CSAVGINEKLFF	TGCAGCGCCGTCGGGATTAATGAAAAACTGTTTTTT
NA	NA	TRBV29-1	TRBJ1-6	CSAYSPLHF	TGCAGCGCTTATTCACCCCTCCACTTT
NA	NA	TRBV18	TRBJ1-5	CASSLDWNRPQHF	TGTGCCAGCTCACTTGACTGGAATCGGCCCCAGCATTTT
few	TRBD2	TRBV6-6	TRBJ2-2	CASSGLAEYTGELFF	TGTGCCAGCAGCGGACTAGCGGAATACACCGGGGAGCTGTTTTTT
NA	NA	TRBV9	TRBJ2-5	CASSVGTEQETQYF	TGTGCCAGCAGCGTAGGGACGGAACAAGAGACCCAGTACTTC
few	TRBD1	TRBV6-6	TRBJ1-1	CASSPGQGSNTEAFF	TGTGCCAGCAGCCCCGGACAGGGGTCGAACACTGAAGCTTTCTTT
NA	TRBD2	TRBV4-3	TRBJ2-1	CASSQDHGTSGYNEQFF	TGCGCCAGCAGCCAAGATCACGGGACTAGTGGGTACAATGAGCAGTTCTTC
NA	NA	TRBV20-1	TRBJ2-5	CSAIAQETQYF	TGCAGTGCTATTGCCCAAGAGACCCAGTACTTC
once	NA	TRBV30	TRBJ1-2	CAWSSQPIETYGYTF	TGTGCCTGGAGTTCCCAGCCGATTGAGACCTATGGCTACACCTTC
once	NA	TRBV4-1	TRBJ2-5	CASSQDLKTQYF	TGCGCCAGCAGCCAAGATCTGAAGACCCAGTACTTC
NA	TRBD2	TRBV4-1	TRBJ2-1	CASSQSERLAGDEQFF	TGCGCCAGCAGCCAAAGTGAGCGACTAGCGGGGGATGAGCAGTTCTTC
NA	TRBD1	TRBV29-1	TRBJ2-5	CSVVDRGRETQYF	TGCAGCGTTGTGGACAGGGGCAGGGAGACCCAGTACTTC
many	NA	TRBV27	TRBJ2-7	CASSLTALPYEQYF	TGTGCCAGCAGCCTAACCGCTTTGCCCTACGAGCAGTACTTC
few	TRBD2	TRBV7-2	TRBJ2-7	CASSYRSSGAYEQYF	TGTGCCAGCAGCTACCGATCTAGCGGGGCCTACGAGCAGTACTTC
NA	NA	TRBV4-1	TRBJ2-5	CASSTAETQETQYF	TGCGCCAGCAGCACTGCCGAGACGCAAGAGACCCAGTACTTC
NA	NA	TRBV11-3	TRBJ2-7	CASSYRSGAGEQYF	TGTGCCAGCAGCTACCGTAGCGGTGCAGGGGAGCAGTACTTC
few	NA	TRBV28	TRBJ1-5	CASSRGNSNQPQHF	TGTGCCAGCAGTCGCGGAAATAGCAATCAGCCCCAGCATTTT
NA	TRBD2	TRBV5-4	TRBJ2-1	CASSATGLAGNEQFF	TGTGCCAGCAGCGCTACCGGACTAGCGGGGAATGAGCAGTTCTTC
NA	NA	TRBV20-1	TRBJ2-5	CSASLQETQYF	TGCAGTGCTAGCCTCCAAGAGACCCAGTACTTC
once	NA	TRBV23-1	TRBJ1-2	CASSPRTTHYGYTF	TGCGCCAGCAGTCCCCGGACAACCCATTATGGCTACACCTTC